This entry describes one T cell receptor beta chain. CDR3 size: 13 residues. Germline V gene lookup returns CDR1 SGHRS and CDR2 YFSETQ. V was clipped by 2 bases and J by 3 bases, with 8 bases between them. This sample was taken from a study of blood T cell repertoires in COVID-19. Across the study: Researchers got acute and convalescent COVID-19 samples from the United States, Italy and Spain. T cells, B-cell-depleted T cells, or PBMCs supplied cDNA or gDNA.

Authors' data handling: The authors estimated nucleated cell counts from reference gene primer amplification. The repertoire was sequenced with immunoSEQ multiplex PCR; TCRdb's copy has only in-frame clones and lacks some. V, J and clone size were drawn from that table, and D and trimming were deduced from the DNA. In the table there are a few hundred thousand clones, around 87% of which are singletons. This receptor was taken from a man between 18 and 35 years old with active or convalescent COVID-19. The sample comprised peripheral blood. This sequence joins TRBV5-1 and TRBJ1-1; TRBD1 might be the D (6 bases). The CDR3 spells CASSFKGDTEAFF. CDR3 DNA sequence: TGCGCCAGCAGCTTTAAGGGGGACACTGAAGCTTTCTTT.